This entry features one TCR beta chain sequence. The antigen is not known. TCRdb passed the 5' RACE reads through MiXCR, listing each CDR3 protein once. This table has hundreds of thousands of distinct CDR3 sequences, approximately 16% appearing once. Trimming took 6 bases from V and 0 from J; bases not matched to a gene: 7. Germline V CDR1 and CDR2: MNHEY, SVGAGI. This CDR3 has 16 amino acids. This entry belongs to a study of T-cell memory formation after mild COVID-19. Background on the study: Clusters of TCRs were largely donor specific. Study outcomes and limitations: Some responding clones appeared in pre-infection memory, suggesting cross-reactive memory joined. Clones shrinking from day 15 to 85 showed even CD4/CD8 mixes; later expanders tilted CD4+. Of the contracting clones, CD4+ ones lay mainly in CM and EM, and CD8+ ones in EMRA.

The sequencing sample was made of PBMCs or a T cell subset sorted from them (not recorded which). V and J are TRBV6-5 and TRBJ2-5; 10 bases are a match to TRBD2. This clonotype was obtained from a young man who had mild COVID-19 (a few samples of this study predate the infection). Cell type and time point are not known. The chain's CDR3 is CASSSYSGRHQETQYF. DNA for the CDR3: TGTGCCAGCAGCTCGTATAGCGGGAGGCACCAAGAGACCCAGTACTTC.